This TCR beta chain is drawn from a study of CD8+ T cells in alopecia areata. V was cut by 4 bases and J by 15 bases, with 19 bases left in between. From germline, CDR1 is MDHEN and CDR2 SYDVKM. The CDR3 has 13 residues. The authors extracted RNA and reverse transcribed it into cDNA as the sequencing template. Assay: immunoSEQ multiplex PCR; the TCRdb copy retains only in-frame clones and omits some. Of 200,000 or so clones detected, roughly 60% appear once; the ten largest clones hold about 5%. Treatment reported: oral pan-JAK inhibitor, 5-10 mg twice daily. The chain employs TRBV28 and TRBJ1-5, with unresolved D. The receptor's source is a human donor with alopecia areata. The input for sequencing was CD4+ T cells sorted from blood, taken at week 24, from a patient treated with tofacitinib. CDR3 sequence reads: CASSSLSGGLSHF. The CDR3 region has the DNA TGTGCCAGCAGTTCCCTATCGGGCGGCCTGTCGCATTTT. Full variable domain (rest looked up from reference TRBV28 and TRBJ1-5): DVKVTQSSRYLVKRTGEKVFLECVQDMDHENMFWYRQDPGLGLRLIYFSYDVKMKEKGDIPEGYSVSREKKERFSLILESASTNQTSMYLCASSSLSGGLSHFGDGTRLSIL.